Below, 28 T cell receptor beta chains from the same sample are listed, as sequenced in a study of blood T cell repertoires in COVID-19. Assay: immunoSEQ multiplex PCR; the TCRdb copy retains only in-frame clones and omits some. The top ten hold roughly 9.9% of the sample, which has about 8,300 clones, around nine tenths seen once. The sequenced sample consisted of peripheral blood. The receptors derive from a human donor in a cohort sampled during active COVID-19.

For the CDR3, the DNA is TGTGCCAGCAGTGAAGCGGGCAGGAAGGCTTTCTTT. It codes for CASSEAGRKAFF. The chain carries TRBV6-1 and TRBJ1-1; the D is unclear. In germline, CDR1 is MNHNS, CDR2 SASEGT. Trimming left V 0 bases short and J 11 bases short, with 10 bases between. The CDR3 loop spans 12 amino acids.

V is TRBV28 and J is TRBJ2-7; 8 nucleotides agree with TRBD2. Germline lookup yields CDR1 MDHEN and CDR2 SYDVKM. CDR3 length: 15 residues. Trimming removed 7 bases from V and 1 base from J; junction bases left unmatched: 9. The CDR3 protein is CASIGGSGDSYEQYF. CDR3 nucleotides: TGTGCCAGCATTGGGGGTAGCGGGGATTCCTACGAGCAGTACTTC.

This chain joins TRBV25-1 and TRBJ1-6; perhaps TRBD1 as D (5 bases). CDR1 MGHDK and CDR2 SYGVNS come from the germline V gene. Trimming cost V 4 bases and J 11 bases, with 12 bases left between them. This CDR3 is 13 amino acids long. This CDR3 is CASSGIPGTPLHF. As DNA, the CDR3 is TGTGCCAGCAGTGGGATCCCAGGGACACCCCTCCACTTT.

The rearrangement links TRBV10-2 to TRBJ2-7, with a tentative D call TRBD1 (5 bases). This CDR3 has 14 amino acids. V was trimmed by 8 bases and J by 5 bases, leaving 19 bases between them. CDR1 is WSHSY and CDR2 is SAAADI in the germline V gene. CDR3 region: CASSLQGLRNEQYF. The CDR3 DNA reads as TGCGCCAGCTCCCTGCAGGGCTTAAGGAACGAGCAGTACTTC.

The gene calls are TRBV24-1 and TRBJ2-1; 8 bases are a match to TRBD2. This CDR3 has 16 amino acids. Germline V gene sequence: CDR1 KGHDR, CDR2 SFDVKD. The junction had 9 bases not matched to a gene; V was cut back by 4 bases and J by 5 bases. CDR3 protein: CATSESLAATNNEQFF. For the CDR3, the DNA is TGTGCCACCAGTGAATCACTAGCGGCGACTAACAATGAGCAGTTCTTC.

The chain is built from TRBV3-1 (or the pseudogene TRBV3-2) and TRBJ2-7; D is perhaps TRBD2 (6 bases). The CDR3 has 13 residues. Trimming took 4 bases from V and 3 from J, leaving 10 bases between them. Germline lookup yields CDR1 LGHDT and CDR2 YNNKEL (reference sequence). Here the CDR3 DNA reads TGTGCCAGCAGCCCAGGACTAAACTACGAGCAGTACTTC. Its translation: CASSPGLNYEQYF.

V gene TRBV19 combines with J gene TRBJ2-7; 8 nucleotides agree with TRBD2. Germline CDR1 and CDR2: LNHDA and SQIVND (reference sequence). The CDR3 loop spans 13 amino acids. The V and J ends lost 3 bases and 3 bases, in that order; junction bases with no gene match: 1. CDR3: CASSITSGYEQYF. The CDR3 DNA follows: TGTGCCAGTAGTATTACTAGCGGCTACGAGCAGTACTTC.

This chain uses TRBV7-8 with TRBJ1-1; 8 nucleotides match TRBD1. This CDR3 spans 15 amino acids. Looked up from germline, CDR1 is SGHVS and CDR2 is FQNEAQ. Trimming at V came to 0 bases and at J to 6 bases, leaving 6 bases not matched to a gene. The CDR3 region is CASSLAYKGQAEAFF. The CDR3 DNA reads as TGTGCCAGCAGCTTAGCGTATAAGGGACAGGCTGAAGCTTTCTTT.

The CDR3 loop is CASSQGSITDTQYF. CDR3 DNA: TGTGCCAGCAGCCAAGGATCTATCACAGATACGCAGTATTTT. The chain is built from TRBV4-2 and TRBJ2-3; D is undetermined. Germline V lookup: CDR1 LGHNA, CDR2 YNFKEQ. This CDR3 spans 14 amino acids. The V end was cut by 1 base, the J end by 2 bases, with 7 bases between.

The chain combines TRBV29-1 with TRBJ1-1; D is unresolved. The CDR3 is made up of 12 amino acids. The germline gives CDR1 SQVTM, CDR2 ANQGSEA. V shed 4 bases and J shed 0 bases, with 6 bases lying between them. CDR3 DNA: TGCAGCGTTGGACACATGAACACTGAAGCTTTCTTT. Residues: CSVGHMNTEAFF.

This chain links TRBV19 with TRBJ2-7; weak D call: TRBD2 (6 bases). The germline V gene encodes CDR1 LNHDA and CDR2 SQIVND (reference sequence). This CDR3 is built from 13 residues. V was cut by 4 bases and J by 2 bases, with 9 bases left in between. CDR3 nucleotide sequence: TGTGCCAGTAGTAGCGGGGAAACCTACGAGCAGTACTTC. It specifies CASSSGETYEQYF.

This clone was detected only once. The V call is TRBV13, the J call TRBJ2-1, with TRBD2 matching over 10 bases. The CDR3 spans 16 residues. Germline assignment: CDR1 PRHDT and CDR2 FYEKMQ (reference sequence). The V segment lost 4 bases and the J segment 9 bases; nucleotides outside the gene matches: 12. In DNA form, the CDR3 reads TGTGCCAGCAGCTCGGTGGCCAGCGGGAGGGCCTTTGAGCAGTTCTTC. Protein product: CASSSVASGRAFEQFF. Full variable domain (remainder filled in from reference TRBV13 and TRBJ2-1): AAGVIQSPRHLIKEKRETATLKCYPIPRHDTVYWYQQGPGQDPQFLISFYEKMQSDKGSIPDRFSAQQFSDYHSELNMSSLELGDSALYFCASSSVASGRAFEQFFGPGTRLTVL.

The chain has TRBV5-5 and TRBJ2-3; 11 nucleotides align to TRBD2. The junction had 4 bases not matched to a gene; V was cut back by 3 bases and J by 4 bases. The CDR3 covers 15 residues. Germline CDR1 and CDR2: SGHKS and YYEKEE (reference sequence). Here the CDR3 DNA reads TGTGCCAGCAGCTCATTAGCGGGAGGGCCAGATACGCAGTATTTT. Amino acids: CASSSLAGGPDTQYF.

The chain uses TRBV7-9 and TRBJ2-1; D is uncertain. The CDR3 is 14 residues long. The germline gives CDR1 SEHNR, CDR2 FQNEAQ (reference sequence). V lost 1 base to trimming and J lost 8 bases, with 12 bases between them. The CDR3 DNA sequence: TGTGCCAGCAGCTTAGTGGGTAGTGCGGATGAGCAGTTCTTC. Translation: CASSLVGSADEQFF. Filled out from reference TRBV7-9 and TRBJ2-1, the complete variable domain reads DTGVSQNPRHKITKRGQNVTFRCDPISEHNRLYWYRQTLGQGPEFLTYFQNEAQLEKSRLLSDRFSAERPKGSFSTLEIQRTEQGDSAMYLCASSLVGSADEQFFGPGTRLTVL.

The rearrangement joins TRBV20-1 to TRBJ2-1, with D uncertain. CDR1 DFQATT and CDR2 SNEGSKA come from the germline V gene (reference sequence). The V gene lost 3 bases and the J gene lost 0 bases, with 9 bases spanning the gap. The CDR3 is 14 amino acids. Written as DNA, the CDR3 is TGCAGTGCTAGTCTGATGAGCTCCTACAATGAGCAGTTCTTC. Amino acids: CSASLMSSYNEQFF.

The J gene is TRBJ2-5, the V gene TRBV11-3; 9 bases agree with TRBD1. This CDR3 spans 14 amino acids. V lost 4 bases and J lost 4; bases outside the gene matches: 4. Germline CDR1 SGHNT, CDR2 YENEEA. The CDR3 region is CASSYGTGRETQYF. CDR3 in DNA: TGTGCCAGCAGCTACGGGACAGGGCGAGAGACCCAGTACTTC.

V gene TRBV5-4 combines with J gene TRBJ2-1; 9 nucleotides match TRBD2. Germline V gene sequence: CDR1 SGHNT, CDR2 YYREEE (reference sequence). Unmatched junction bases numbered 6, after V lost 0 bases and J lost 8 bases. This CDR3 is 15 amino acids long. CDR3 sequence reads: CASSLALAGPHEQFF. CDR3 coding DNA: TGTGCCAGCAGCTTGGCGCTAGCGGGACCCCATGAGCAGTTCTTC.

This sequence joins TRBV7-9 and TRBJ2-3; TRBD1 aligns across 9 bases. V lost 5 bases to trimming and J lost 0 bases; unmatched junction nucleotides: 3. In germline, CDR1 is SEHNR, CDR2 FQNEAQ (reference sequence). The CDR3 runs to 15 residues. This CDR3 is CASSKTGGSTDTQYF. CDR3 nucleotide sequence: TGTGCCAGCAGCAAGACAGGGGGGAGCACAGATACGCAGTATTTT.

This CDR3 is CASSVWGADTQYF. The CDR3 bases are TGTGCCAGCAGCGTATGGGGGGCAGATACGCAGTATTTT. This chain connects TRBV9 to TRBJ2-3; tentative D call: TRBD2 (6 bases). V gave up 1 base and J gave up 4 bases, with 7 bases separating them. The CDR3 consists of 13 residues. The V gene's germline CDR1 is SGDLS and CDR2 YYNGEE.

The chain employs TRBV28 and TRBJ2-7; D may be TRBD2 (6 bases). Germline loops: CDR1 MDHEN, CDR2 SYDVKM. The CDR3 is 14 residues long. V was pared by 3 bases and J by 7 bases, with 16 bases between. CDR3 protein: CASSFWSSGLEQYF. In nucleotides, the CDR3 is TGTGCCAGCAGTTTTTGGTCGAGCGGGCTGGAGCAGTACTTC.

The chain joins TRBV4-1 to TRBJ2-1; 8 nucleotides agree with TRBD2. Per germline, CDR1 MGHRA and CDR2 YSYEKL. After removal of 1 base from V and 8 bases from J, the junction contained 7 bases not matched to a gene. This CDR3 is 15 amino acids long. The CDR3 DNA reads TGCGCCAGCAGCCAAGTGGCGGGAGGTTTCGATGAGCAGTTCTTC. It specifies CASSQVAGGFDEQFF.

This rearrangement joins TRBV11-3 to TRBJ2-1; 8 positions agree with TRBD2. From germline, CDR1 is SGHNT and CDR2 YENEEA. This CDR3 contains 17 residues. The J segment lost 4 bases and the V segment lost 4 bases, leaving 12 bases of the junction unmatched. The CDR3 DNA is TGTGCCAGCAGCTCACACGGGGGGGCTAGCCCGTACAATGAGCAGTTCTTC. Its protein product is CASSSHGGASPYNEQFF.

The CDR3 loop reads CASSRGGRGYNEQFF. The CDR3 nucleotides read TGTGCCAGCAGCCGTGGGGGGAGGGGTTACAATGAGCAGTTCTTC. This rearrangement joins TRBV11-2 to TRBJ2-1, with TRBD2 matching 7 bases. Germline CDR1 SGHAT, CDR2 FQNNGV. The CDR3 is 15 amino acids. Trimming removed 5 bases from V and 4 bases from J; junction bases left unmatched: 8.

There are a few counts of this clone. The chain is built from TRBV4-1 and TRBJ2-3, with 8 positions matching TRBD2. CDR3 size: 15 residues. Per germline, CDR1 MGHRA and CDR2 YSYEKL. With V trimmed by 5 bases and J by 4 bases, 8 bases remained unmatched. The CDR3 region has the DNA TGCGCCAGCAGCATAAAAGCGGGAGTGGCAGATACGCAGTATTTT. Translation: CASSIKAGVADTQYF.

The rearrangement links TRBV11-2 to TRBJ2-3; no clear D gene. The CDR3 length is 16 residues. Germline V gene sequence: CDR1 SGHAT, CDR2 FQNNGV. V was shortened by 1 base and J by 0 bases, with 11 bases between the two germline ends. For the CDR3, the DNA is TGTGCCAGCAGCTTAGTTCGCGTCCGCAGCACAGATACGCAGTATTTT. Protein sequence: CASSLVRVRSTDTQYF. Full variable domain (remainder filled in from reference TRBV11-2 and TRBJ2-3): EAGVAQSPRYKIIEKRQSVAFWCNPISGHATLYWYQQILGQGPKLLIQFQNNGVVDDSQLPKDRFSAERLKGVDSTLKIQPAKLEDSAVYLCASSLVRVRSTDTQYFGPGTRLTVL.

This chain joins TRBV5-5 and TRBJ2-1; weak D call: TRBD2 (5 bases). Germline CDR1 reads SGHKS; CDR2 reads YYEKEE (reference sequence). V was clipped by 2 bases and J by 5 bases, with 11 bases between them. The CDR3 covers 14 residues. The CDR3 loop reads CASSLTPGNNEQFF. CDR3 bases: TGTGCCAGCAGCTTAACTCCCGGGAACAATGAGCAGTTCTTC.

CDR3 amino acids: CASRAGGGDYEQYF. CDR3 DNA: TGTGCCAGCAGGGCGGGCGGCGGGGATTACGAGCAGTACTTC. The rearrangement links TRBV28 to TRBJ2-7; D possibly corresponds to TRBD2 (6 bases). The CDR3 has 14 residues. Germline assignment: CDR1 MDHEN and CDR2 SYDVKM. The germline V and J ends were trimmed by 6 bases and 4 bases, with 16 bases remaining between them.

The chain carries TRBV5-4 and TRBJ2-3, with D maybe TRBD1 (6 bases). With 4 bases removed from V and 5 bases from J, the gap between germline ends came to 14 bases. This CDR3 is 14 amino acids long. Per the germline V gene, CDR1 is SGHNT and CDR2 is YYREEE (reference sequence). CDR3 DNA: TGTGCCAGCAGCAACAGGGACCTCGGAGATACGCAGTATTTT. It yields the protein CASSNRDLGDTQYF.